This T cell receptor beta chain was sequenced for a study of blood T cell repertoires in COVID-19 (dated by TCRdb to about 2020). Some background on the complete study: The collaborator samples originated in the United States, Italy and Spain and spanned the acute and convalescent phases of COVID-19. The material from the prospective study consisted of cDNA or gDNA derived from T cells, B-cell-depleted T cells, or PBMCs. Deeply sampled blood TCRbeta repertoires from subjects exposed to, actively infected with, or recovered from COVID-19 were included in the dataset. The repertoires were made available in a free public database intended to serve as a resource for research on the immune response to SARS-CoV-2. The samples were drawn from the first 160 participants of the ongoing ImmuneRACE study and from about 1,200 subjects provided by 6 global collaborators. Sample metadata almost always included a de-identified subject ID, COVID-19 status, age in years and sex. Where available, HLA class I and class II types were taken from metadata supplied by the sample provider and were not determined by assay-based typing.

V ends up 3 bases short and J 0 bases short, with an unmatched junction base count of 6. Via the germline V gene, CDR1 is MGHRA and CDR2 YSYEKL. Including cysteine and phenylalanine, the CDR3 has 16 amino acids. Only the CDR3 part of the read is kept: 48 bases, read in frame from the first base. Samples from volunteer blood donors who had recovered from COVID-19 were contributed by a second Seattle source. Each collaborating institution followed its own protocols to collect whole blood in K2EDTA tubes. For TCRbeta analysis, collaborator samples were shipped as frozen whole blood, as isolated PBMCs, or as DNA extracted from either sample type. What the authors observed across the whole study: Clinical and demographic metadata were provided uncurated, with the amount varying by source and participant.

TCRbeta CDR3 regions were amplified from genomic DNA by means of the immunoSEQ Assay, a bias-controlled multiplex PCR. From the authors' description of their analysis: Within the assay, amplification of reference gene primers was used to estimate how many nucleated cells each sample contained. Sequence reads were collapsed and filtered to measure the absolute abundance of every unique TCRbeta CDR3 rearrangement. For each sample, productive Simpson clonality was calculated as the square root of Simpson's diversity index over productive rearrangements. The table was pulled from immuneACCESS by TCRdb, which kept in-frame rearrangements only. Such tables lose some clones; where checked, under half of the loss comes from unresolved V genes, and the rest has no known cause. That table is the source of V, J and clone size, and D and trimming were worked out from the DNA. Within this sample are approximately 240,000 clones, with about 85% of them counted one time only. Together, the top ten hold approximately 12% of the sample.

About this clone: Its antigen has not been determined. Base qualities are not at hand, and no much larger clone is one base apart.

What was sequenced was peripheral blood. Recombination joined TRBV4-1 with TRBJ2-5, with 8 bases aligning to TRBD2. The clonotype was recovered from a woman in her late teens or twenties who had recovered from COVID-19. The DNA is TGCGCCAGCAGCCATAATTTAGCGGGGTACCAAGAGACCCAGTACTTC. Its translation reads: CASSHNLAGYQETQYF.